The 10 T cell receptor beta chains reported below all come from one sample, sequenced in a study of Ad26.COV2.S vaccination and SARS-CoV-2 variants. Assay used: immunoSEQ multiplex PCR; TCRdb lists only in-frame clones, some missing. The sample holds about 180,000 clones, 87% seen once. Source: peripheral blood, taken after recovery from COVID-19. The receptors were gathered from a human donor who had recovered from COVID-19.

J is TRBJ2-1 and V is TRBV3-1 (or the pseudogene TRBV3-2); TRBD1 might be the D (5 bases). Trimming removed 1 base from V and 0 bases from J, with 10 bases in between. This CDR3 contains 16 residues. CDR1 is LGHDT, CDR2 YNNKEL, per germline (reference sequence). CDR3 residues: CASSQGSQGSYNEQFF. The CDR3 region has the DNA TGTGCCAGCAGCCAAGGAAGTCAGGGCTCCTACAATGAGCAGTTCTTC.

CDR3 amino acids: CASSPETALSGNTIYF. The CDR3 nucleotides are TGTGCCAGCTCACCCGAGACAGCCCTCTCTGGAAACACCATATATTTT. The V call is TRBV18, the J call TRBJ1-3; D is perhaps TRBD1 (5 bases). With 3 bases removed from V and 0 bases from J, the gap between germline ends came to 12 bases. Germline V gene lookup returns CDR1 KGHSH and CDR2 LQKENI. CDR3 length: 16 amino acids. The full variable domain, its missing parts supplied by reference TRBV18 and TRBJ1-3, is NAGVMQNPRHLVRRRGQEARLRCSPMKGHSHVYWYRQLPEEGLKFMVYLQKENIIDESGMPKERFSAEFPKEGPSILRIQQVVRGDSAAYFCASSPETALSGNTIYFGEGSWLTVV.

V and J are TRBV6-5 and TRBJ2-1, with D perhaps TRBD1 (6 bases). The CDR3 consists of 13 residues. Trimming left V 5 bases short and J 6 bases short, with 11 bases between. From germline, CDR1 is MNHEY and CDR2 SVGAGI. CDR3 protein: CASSQQGFNEQFF. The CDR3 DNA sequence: TGTGCCAGCAGTCAACAGGGTTTCAATGAGCAGTTCTTC.

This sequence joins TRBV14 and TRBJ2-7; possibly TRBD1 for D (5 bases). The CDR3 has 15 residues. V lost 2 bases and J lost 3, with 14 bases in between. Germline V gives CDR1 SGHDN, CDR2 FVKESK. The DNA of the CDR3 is TGTGCCAGCAGCCAAAAGGGGTGGTTCGGCTACGAGCAGTACTTC. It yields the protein CASSQKGWFGYEQYF.

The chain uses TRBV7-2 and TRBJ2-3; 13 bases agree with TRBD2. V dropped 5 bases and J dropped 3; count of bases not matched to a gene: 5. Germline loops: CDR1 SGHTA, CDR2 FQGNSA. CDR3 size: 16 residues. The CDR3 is CASSRTSGGGTDTQYF. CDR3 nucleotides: TGTGCCAGCAGCCGCACTAGCGGGGGGGGAACAGATACGCAGTATTTT.

In DNA form, the CDR3 reads TGTGCCAGCAGCCTGGGACTAGCGGGAACCAATGAGCAGTTCTTC. Encoded protein: CASSLGLAGTNEQFF. This rearrangement joins TRBV5-4 to TRBJ2-1; TRBD2 matches at 13 bases. Germline CDR1 SGHNT, CDR2 YYREEE (reference sequence). The CDR3 is 15 residues long. V dropped 4 bases and J dropped 6; count of bases not matched to a gene: 4.

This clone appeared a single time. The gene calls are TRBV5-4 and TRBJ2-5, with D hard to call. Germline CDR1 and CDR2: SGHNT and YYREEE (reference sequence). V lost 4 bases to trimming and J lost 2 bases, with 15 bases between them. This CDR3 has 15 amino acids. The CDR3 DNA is TGTGCCAGCAGCCTGTTGGTGGCTCCTCAAGAGACCCAGTACTTC. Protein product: CASSLLVAPQETQYF.

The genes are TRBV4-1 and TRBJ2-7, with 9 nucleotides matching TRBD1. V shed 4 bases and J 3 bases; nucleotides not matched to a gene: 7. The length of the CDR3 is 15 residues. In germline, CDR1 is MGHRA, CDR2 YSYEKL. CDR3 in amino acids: CASSRTGTGFYEQYF. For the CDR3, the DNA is TGCGCCAGCAGCCGGACCGGGACAGGGTTCTACGAGCAGTACTTC.

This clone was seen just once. CDR3 DNA sequence: TGTGCCAGCAGCCGTACAGGTTCCAATGAAAAACTGTTTTTT. Amino acid sequence: CASSRTGSNEKLFF. V usage is TRBV5-6 and J usage is TRBJ1-4; D may be TRBD1 (5 bases). The CDR3 consists of 14 residues. The germline gives CDR1 SGHDT, CDR2 YYEEEE. Trimming took off 4 bases at V and 5 bases at J, with 12 bases between the two ends.

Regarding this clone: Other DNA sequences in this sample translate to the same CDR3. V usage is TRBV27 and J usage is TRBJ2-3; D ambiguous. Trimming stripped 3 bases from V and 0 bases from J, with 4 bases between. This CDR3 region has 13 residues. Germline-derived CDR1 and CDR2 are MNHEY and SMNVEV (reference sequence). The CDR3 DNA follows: TGTGCCAGCAGTTTCGGCAGCACAGATACGCAGTATTTT. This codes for CASSFGSTDTQYF.